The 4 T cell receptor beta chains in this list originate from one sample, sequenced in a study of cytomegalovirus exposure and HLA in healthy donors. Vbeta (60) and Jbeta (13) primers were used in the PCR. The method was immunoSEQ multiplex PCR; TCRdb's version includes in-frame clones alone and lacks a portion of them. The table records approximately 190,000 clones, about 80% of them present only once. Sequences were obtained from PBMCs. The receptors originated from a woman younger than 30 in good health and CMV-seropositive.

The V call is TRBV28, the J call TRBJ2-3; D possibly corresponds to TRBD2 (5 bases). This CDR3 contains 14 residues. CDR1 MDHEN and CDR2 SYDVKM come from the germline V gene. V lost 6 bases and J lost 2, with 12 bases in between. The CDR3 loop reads CASRIGLPTDTQYF. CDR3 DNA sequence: TGTGCCAGCAGGATTGGACTCCCCACAGATACGCAGTATTTT.

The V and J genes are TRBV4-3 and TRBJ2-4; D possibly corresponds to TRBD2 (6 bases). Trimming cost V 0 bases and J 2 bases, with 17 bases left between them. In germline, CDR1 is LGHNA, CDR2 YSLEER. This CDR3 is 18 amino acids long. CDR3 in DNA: TGCGCCAGCAGCCAAGATCGGGGTGGCGGGGCCTCCAAAAACATTCAGTACTTC. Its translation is CASSQDRGGGASKNIQYF.

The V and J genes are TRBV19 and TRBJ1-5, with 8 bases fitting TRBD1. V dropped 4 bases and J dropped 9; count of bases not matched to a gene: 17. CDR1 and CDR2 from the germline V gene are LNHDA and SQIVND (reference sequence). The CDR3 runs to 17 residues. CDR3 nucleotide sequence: TGTGCCAGTAGTACTGACTGGGACAGGCGTTCATCGATGCCCCAGCATTTT. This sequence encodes CASSTDWDRRSSMPQHF.

CDR3 nucleotide sequence: TGTGCCTGGAGTACGGGGAATAGCAATCAGCCCCAGCATTTT. Translating gives CAWSTGNSNQPQHF. The chain uses TRBV30 and TRBJ1-5; D gene unclear. The V gene lost 2 bases and the J gene lost 0 bases, with 8 bases spanning the gap. The CDR3 is made up of 14 amino acids. CDR1 GTSNPN and CDR2 SVGIG come from the germline V gene (reference sequence).